This T cell receptor (beta chain) was documented in a study of radiotherapy plus CTLA-4 blockade in lung cancer. Study-level points and caveats: With interferon-beta, early dynamics of blood T cell clones were reported to best predict response.

CDR3 length: 12 amino acids. Germline V gene sequence: CDR1 LNHNV, CDR2 YYDKDF (reference sequence). The study gave focal radiation plus ipilimumab CTLA-4 blockade to patients with chemo-refractory metastatic non-small-cell lung cancer. Produced via immunoSEQ multiplex PCR; TCRdb's table is partial and in-frame only. There are around 40,000 clones in the sample; approximately 68% occur only once, and approximately 9% lies in the top ten. About this clone: The antigen is undetermined.

The chain is built from TRBV15 and TRBJ2-5; the match to TRBD1 covers 8 bases. The J call is doubtful: the DNA matches TRBJ2-7 better. The material sequenced was peripheral blood, taken from a patient treated with radiotherapy plus ipilimumab. The sequence was obtained from a human donor with non-small cell lung cancer who had stable disease on radiotherapy plus ipilimumab. The CDR3 nucleotides are TGTGCCACGGAAGGACAGGGCCGCGAGCAGTACTTC. It is translated as CATEGQGREQYF.